Listed here are 32 T cell receptor beta chains from one sample, sequenced in a study of T cell responses to AZD1222 COVID-19 vaccine. The repertoire was sequenced with immunoSEQ multiplex PCR; TCRdb's copy has only in-frame clones and lacks some. The sample lists under 200,000 clones, about 87% occurring once. The sequencing here drew on peripheral blood, taken on day 0 of MenACWY control vaccination. The receptors were sampled from an adult in good health.

The chain joins TRBV30 to TRBJ2-3, with 8 bases that match TRBD2. V lost 0 bases to trimming and J lost 6 bases; unmatched junction nucleotides: 11. There are 16 residues in the CDR3. The V gene's germline CDR1 is GTSNPN and CDR2 SVGIG (reference sequence). The CDR3 region is CAWSVGSGLAVDTQYF. In nucleotides, the CDR3 is TGTGCCTGGAGTGTGGGGTCAGGACTAGCTGTCGATACGCAGTATTTT.

V usage is TRBV6-5 and J usage is TRBJ2-7; TRBD1 matches at 9 bases. CDR3 length equals 15 residues. Germline V gene data show CDR1 as MNHEY and CDR2 as SVGAGI. V lost 2 bases, J lost 6 bases, and 8 bases stayed unmatched. Here the CDR3 DNA reads TGTGCCAGCAGTTACCGTGTGACAGGGGGTCGCGAGCAGTACTTC. Protein: CASSYRVTGGREQYF.

V is TRBV18 and J is TRBJ1-5, with D maybe TRBD1 (6 bases). The V end was cut by 3 bases, the J end by 7 bases, with 13 bases between. CDR3 length: 14 amino acids. Germline loops: CDR1 KGHSH, CDR2 LQKENI. CDR3 DNA: TGTGCCAGCTCACCCACAGGGACGGAACAGCCCCAGCATTTT. It codes for CASSPTGTEQPQHF.

The V call is TRBV7-9, the J call TRBJ1-5; TRBD1 agrees at 8 bases. J was trimmed by 7 bases and V by 5 bases; bases with no gene match: 10. The V gene's germline CDR1 is SEHNR and CDR2 FQNEAQ (reference sequence). The CDR3 is 15 residues long. Written as DNA, the CDR3 is TGTGCCAGCAGCACCGGGACAGGTCCCGGCCAGCCCCAGCATTTT. Translating it yields CASSTGTGPGQPQHF.

As regards this clone: At one boundary the junction diverges from the germline segment, which might be a read error. The chain joins TRBV29-1 to TRBJ1-2; the D gene is possibly TRBD1 (5 bases). The germline CDR1 and CDR2 sequences are SQVTM and ANQGSEA. The CDR3 totals 13 residues. CDR3 amino acids: CSVDRGTVALQAF. For the CDR3, the DNA is TGCAGCGTTGATAGGGGCACGGTCGCCTTACAAGCCTTC.

The genes are TRBV7-3 and TRBJ2-1; TRBD2 is a possible D gene (6 bases). Germline values: CDR1 SGHTA, CDR2 FQGTGA. CDR3 length: 15 residues. V was cut by 5 bases and J by 6 bases, with 17 bases left in between. The CDR3 nucleotides read TGTGCCAGCAGCCAGGCCTCGGGAGTGGGCAATGAGCAGTTCTTC. Protein: CASSQASGVGNEQFF.

The rearrangement links TRBV19 to TRBJ2-1; 11 bases agree with TRBD2. The CDR3 contains 14 residues. J gave up 4 bases and V 6 bases, and 2 bases lay outside the gene matches. The V gene's germline CDR1 is LNHDA and CDR2 SQIVND (reference sequence). CDR3 protein: CASRGLAAYNEQFF. The DNA of the CDR3 is TGTGCCAGTAGGGGACTAGCGGCGTACAATGAGCAGTTCTTC.

The rearrangement joins TRBV27 to TRBJ2-5; tentatively, D is TRBD1 (5 bases). V was shortened by 2 bases and J by 3 bases, with 7 bases between the two germline ends. Per germline, CDR1 MNHEY and CDR2 SMNVEV (reference sequence). The CDR3 spans 13 residues. The CDR3 reads CASSLLGEETQYF. The CDR3 bases are TGTGCCAGCAGTTTACTAGGGGAAGAGACCCAGTACTTC.

The V gene is TRBV28, the J gene TRBJ2-7; 8 nucleotides agree with TRBD1. This CDR3 spans 12 amino acids. Germline CDR1 reads MDHEN; CDR2 reads SYDVKM. The junction had 6 bases not matched to a gene; V was cut back by 10 bases and J by 4 bases. This CDR3 is CATGQGRYEQYF. For the CDR3, the DNA is TGTGCCACCGGACAGGGCCGATACGAGCAGTACTTC.

The chain is built from TRBV29-1 and TRBJ2-2; 9 bases are shared with TRBD1. CDR1 is SQVTM, CDR2 ANQGSEA, per germline. V gave up 7 bases and J gave up 1 base; unmatched junction bases: 1. CDR3 length equals 13 residues. The CDR3 region has the DNA TGCAGCGGGGGACAGGGGAACACCGGGGAGCTGTTTTTT. It encodes CSGGQGNTGELFF.

The chain links TRBV29-1 to TRBJ2-3; unclear D gene. CDR1 and CDR2 (germline): SQVTM, ANQGSEA. Deletions cut 7 bases from V and 6 bases from J, with 11 bases between. The CDR3 loop spans 11 amino acids. CDR3 nucleotides: TGCAGCGCGGAGACGAGGGATACGCAGTATTTT. It specifies CSAETRDTQYF.

As regards this clone: The sample holds other DNA sequences that translate to the same CDR3. This rearrangement joins TRBV5-1 to TRBJ1-1; D perhaps matches TRBD1 (5 bases). The V gene's germline CDR1 is SGHRS and CDR2 YFSETQ. The CDR3 length is 14 residues. The V gene lost 1 base and the J gene lost 3 bases, with 10 bases spanning the gap. The CDR3 nucleotides are TGCGCCAGCAGCTTGAGAACAGGCGACACTGAAGCTTTCTTT. Its translation is CASSLRTGDTEAFF.

The genes are TRBV28 and TRBJ2-1; 9 bases match TRBD1. The V and J ends lost 6 bases and 1 base, in that order; junction bases with no gene match: 7. This CDR3 spans 16 amino acids. The germline V gene encodes CDR1 MDHEN and CDR2 SYDVKM. The CDR3 spells CASRGSGQGSYNEQFF. The CDR3 DNA sequence: TGTGCCAGCAGGGGTTCGGGACAGGGATCCTACAATGAGCAGTTCTTC.

This sequence joins TRBV24-1 and TRBJ2-5, with D maybe TRBD1 (5 bases). Germline V gene data show CDR1 as KGHDR and CDR2 as SFDVKD. Trimming shortened V by 9 bases and J by 2 bases, and 12 bases separated the two germline ends. CDR3 length equals 13 residues. CDR3 nucleotides: TGTGCCACCGGCCAGGGTCGTCAAGAGACCCAGTACTTC. Its translation: CATGQGRQETQYF.

This chain uses TRBV11-2 with TRBJ1-5; perhaps TRBD1 as D (6 bases). The V end was cut by 5 bases, the J end by 6 bases, with 14 bases between. Germline assignment: CDR1 SGHAT and CDR2 FQNNGV. This CDR3 comprises 14 residues. This chain's CDR3 is CASSGAGVGQPQHF. The CDR3 DNA is TGTGCCAGCAGCGGGGCAGGGGTCGGTCAGCCCCAGCATTTT.

V and J are TRBV5-1 and TRBJ1-2; D might be TRBD1 (6 bases). Trimming left V 2 bases short and J 8 bases short, with 10 bases between. Germline V CDR1 and CDR2: SGHRS, YFSETQ. CDR3 size: 12 residues. CDR3 sequence: CASSLQGNGYTF. DNA of the CDR3: TGCGCCAGCAGCTTACAGGGAAACGGCTACACCTTC. Full variable domain (missing parts from reference TRBV5-1 and TRBJ1-2): KAGVTQTPRYLIKTRGQQVTLSCSPISGHRSVSWYQQTPGQGLQFLFEYFSETQRNKGNFPGRFSGRQFSNSRSEMNVSTLELGDSALYLCASSLQGNGYTFGSGTRLTVV.

The chain links TRBV7-9 to TRBJ2-3; D uncertain. V lost 8 bases, J lost 2 bases, and 5 bases lay in between. Germline values: CDR1 SEHNR, CDR2 FQNEAQ (reference sequence). The CDR3 loop spans 11 amino acids. The CDR3 region has the DNA TGTGCCAGCGGATCCACAGATACGCAGTATTTT. Translation gives CASGSTDTQYF.

This clone has a handful of counts. The rearrangement links TRBV5-5 to TRBJ2-3; D gene uncertain. Trimming removed 0 bases at V and 3 bases at J, with 17 bases between. This CDR3 region has 17 residues. The germline CDR1 and CDR2 sequences are SGHKS and YYEKEE (reference sequence). CDR3 in amino acids: CASSLASTTFLTDTQYF. The CDR3 DNA follows: TGTGCCAGCAGCTTGGCCTCCACTACCTTCCTTACAGATACGCAGTATTTT.

The count of this clone is one. The V gene is TRBV7-2, the J gene TRBJ1-5; 8 bases are a match to TRBD1. The trim removed 5 bases at V and 2 bases at J, leaving 5 bases unmatched. The CDR3 runs 15 residues. CDR1 and CDR2 from the germline V gene are SGHTA and FQGNSA. The CDR3 DNA sequence: TGTGCCAGCAGCCCTACAGGGGGGGGCAATCAGCCCCAGCATTTT. Translated: CASSPTGGGNQPQHF.

Sample share makes this clone medium-sized. The chain is built from TRBV7-9 and TRBJ2-7, with D possibly being TRBD1 (7 bases). The CDR3 sequence is 12 residues long. V gave up 6 bases and J gave up 3 bases, with 9 bases separating them. Per the germline V gene, CDR1 is SEHNR and CDR2 is FQNEAQ (reference sequence). The CDR3 loop reads CASRQGGYEQYF. CDR3 DNA sequence: TGTGCCAGCAGGCAGGGGGGCTACGAGCAGTACTTC.

This chain uses TRBV7-8 with TRBJ1-6; D unresolved. CDR1 is SGHVS, CDR2 FQNEAQ, per germline. This CDR3 is 17 amino acids long. V lost 0 bases and J lost 0, with 9 bases in between. The CDR3 is CASSLARPTSYNSPLHF. The DNA of the CDR3 is TGTGCCAGCAGCTTAGCGCGACCTACCTCCTATAATTCACCCCTCCACTTT.

The count of this clone is one. The V gene is TRBV6-1, the J gene TRBJ1-6; D is unclear. Trimming left V 3 bases short and J 9 bases short, with 9 bases between. The CDR3 consists of 13 residues. The germline V gene has CDR1 MNHNS and CDR2 SASEGT. The CDR3 is CASSDREGSPLHF. DNA of the CDR3: TGTGCCAGCAGTGATAGGGAGGGTTCACCCCTCCACTTT.

The chain couples TRBV28 to TRBJ2-1; D possibly corresponds to TRBD1 (5 bases). V lost 3 bases to trimming and J lost 0 bases, with 9 bases between them. The CDR3 has 15 residues. The germline CDR1 and CDR2 sequences are MDHEN and SYDVKM. The CDR3 protein is CASSLVGDSYNEQFF. CDR3 bases: TGTGCCAGCAGTTTGGTAGGGGACTCCTACAATGAGCAGTTCTTC.

The rearrangement uses TRBV11-2 and TRBJ2-5, with D possibly called TRBD1 or TRBD2 (5 bases each). CDR1 and CDR2 (germline): SGHAT, FQNNGV. Trimming pared 0 bases from V and 4 bases from J, leaving 9 bases between. The length of the CDR3 is 14 residues. CDR3 protein: CASSLDRDGETQYF. As DNA, the CDR3 is TGTGCCAGCAGCTTAGACAGGGACGGAGAGACCCAGTACTTC.

This rearrangement joins TRBV4-3 to TRBJ2-5, with a weak D call TRBD2 (6 bases). Germline V gives CDR1 LGHNA, CDR2 YSLEER. The CDR3 has 16 residues. V was pared by 1 base and J by 2 bases, with 14 bases between. In DNA form, the CDR3 reads TGCGCCAGCAGCCAAGGGGGAGGAGGGGCTCAAGAGACCCAGTACTTC. Its translation is CASSQGGGGAQETQYF.

The V and J genes are TRBV7-3 and TRBJ1-5; no clear D gene. The germline V gene encodes CDR1 SGHTA and CDR2 FQGTGA. This CDR3 region has 15 residues. Between the trimmed V and J ends, which lost 1 base and 8 bases, there was a span of 15 bases. CDR3 sequence: CASSLMVGRLKPQHF. CDR3 nucleotide sequence: TGTGCCAGCAGCTTAATGGTTGGTAGGCTCAAGCCCCAGCATTTT.

V is TRBV6-5 and J is TRBJ1-1; D ambiguous. Trimming took 3 bases from V and 4 from J, leaving 9 bases between them. CDR1 is MNHEY, CDR2 SVGAGI, per germline. This CDR3 comprises 13 residues. The CDR3 DNA follows: TGTGCCAGCAGTTATTTGACAACCACTGAAGCTTTCTTT. Its translation is CASSYLTTTEAFF.

Concerning this clone itself: Other DNA sequences in the sample encode the same CDR3. CDR3 in DNA: TGTGCCAGCAGCCCGTCAAACACCGGGGAGCTGTTTTTT. It codes for CASSPSNTGELFF. The chain links TRBV7-3 to TRBJ2-2; D is unclear. V was cut by 5 bases and J by 2 bases, with 6 bases left in between. The CDR3 runs 13 residues. Germline V lookup: CDR1 SGHTA, CDR2 FQGTGA.

The chain combines TRBV11-2 with TRBJ2-3; D uncertain. The CDR3 sequence is 11 residues long. Trimming shortened V by 5 bases and J by 3 bases, and 3 bases separated the two germline ends. CDR1 is SGHAT, CDR2 FQNNGV, per germline. CDR3 bases: TGTGCCAGCAGCCGGACAGATACGCAGTATTTT. Translation gives CASSRTDTQYF.

This chain uses TRBV5-1 with TRBJ1-1, with D maybe TRBD1 (5 bases). V dropped 4 bases and J dropped 4 bases, with 20 bases sitting between them. The CDR3 is 16 residues long. Germline V CDR1 and CDR2: SGHRS, YFSETQ. The CDR3 DNA reads TGCGCCAGCAGCGTTGTAGGCGGGATCAGGGTCACTGAAGCTTTCTTT. This encodes CASSVVGGIRVTEAFF.

This sequence joins TRBV27 and TRBJ1-2; D gene uncertain. V was shortened by 6 bases and J by 1 base, with 6 bases between the two germline ends. CDR1 MNHEY and CDR2 SMNVEV come from the germline V gene (reference sequence). This CDR3 region has 12 residues. The CDR3 region is CASRQVNYGYTF. For the CDR3, the DNA is TGTGCCAGCAGGCAGGTTAACTATGGCTACACCTTC.

V and J are TRBV7-2 and TRBJ1-2; 10 bases agree with TRBD1. Germline V lookup: CDR1 SGHTA, CDR2 FQGNSA. V was clipped by 1 base and J by 6 bases; unmatched bases: 5. This CDR3 spans 15 amino acids. CDR3 sequence: CASSLGHGTGDGYTF. CDR3 sequence (DNA): TGTGCCAGCAGCTTAGGTCATGGGACAGGGGATGGCTACACCTTC.